The 25 T cell receptor beta chains given below trace back to one sample, sequenced in a study of T cell responses to AZD1222 COVID-19 vaccine (dated by TCRdb to 2020 to 2023). The time point label for this specimen denotes: baseline before first vaccination. Receptors were amplified or captured by the immunoSEQ multiplex PCR assay. TCRdb limited this immuneACCESS table to in-frame rearrangements with V and J called. A share of clones is missing; checked studies link under half to unresolved V genes, and the rest is unexplained. Recorded for this sample are about 100,000 clones; 89% of them occurred a single time. The top ten constitute approximately 18% of the sample. The sequencing here drew on peripheral blood, taken on day 0 of AZD1222 vaccination. The receptors stem from an adult in good health.

The gene calls are TRBV5-4 and TRBJ2-3; TRBD1 might be the D (6 bases). The CDR3 sequence is 15 residues long. Trimming took off 5 bases at V and 6 bases at J, with 19 bases between the two ends. Germline V gives CDR1 SGHNT, CDR2 YYREEE (reference sequence). In DNA, the CDR3 is TGTGCCAGCAGATTAGTGGGGGCCCCTCAGGATACGCAGTATTTT. This encodes CASRLVGAPQDTQYF.

V usage is TRBV5-4 and J usage is TRBJ2-3; D is uncertain. This CDR3 comprises 15 residues. Per germline, CDR1 SGHNT and CDR2 YYREEE (reference sequence). Trimming shortened V by 4 bases and J by 3 bases, and 15 bases separated the two germline ends. The DNA of the CDR3 is TGTGCCAGCAGCAAAGAAGTGGCCAAAACAGATACGCAGTATTTT. Translation gives CASSKEVAKTDTQYF.

In regard to this clone: Lacking the conserved final phenylalanine or tryptophan, this CDR3 likely reflects a read error. The chain is built from TRBV6-5 and TRBJ1-6; D gene unclear. The CDR3 contains 13 residues. Germline V CDR1 and CDR2: MNHEY, SVGAGI. Trimming shortened V by 0 bases and J by 4 bases, and 1 base separated the two germline ends. CDR3 loop: CASSYSYNSPLHL. CDR3 sequence (DNA): TGTGCCAGCAGTTACTCGTATAATTCACCCCTCCACCTT.

The V and J genes are TRBV5-4 and TRBJ2-5; 9 nucleotides agree with TRBD2. V trimming: 1 base; J trimming: 5 bases; junction bases outside the gene matches: 9. Germline CDR1 and CDR2: SGHNT and YYREEE (reference sequence). CDR3 size: 16 residues. The CDR3 is CASSLFRLSGGETQYF. The DNA for the CDR3 is TGTGCCAGCAGCTTGTTTCGCCTTAGCGGGGGCGAGACCCAGTACTTC. Filled out from reference TRBV5-4 and TRBJ2-5, the complete variable domain reads ETGVTQSPTHLIKTRGQQVTLRCSSQSGHNTVSWYQQALGQGPQFIFQYYREEENGRGNFPPRFSGLQFPNYSSELNVNALELDDSALYLCASSLFRLSGGETQYFGPGTRLLVL.

The chain employs TRBV9 and TRBJ2-1; TRBD2 is a possible D gene (7 bases). Per the germline V gene, CDR1 is SGDLS and CDR2 is YYNGEE. Deletions cut 0 bases from V and 7 bases from J, with 14 bases between. This CDR3 comprises 15 residues. The CDR3 DNA follows: TGTGCCAGCAGCGTAGGTGGGGGGGCCGGGAATGAGCAGTTCTTC. As protein: CASSVGGGAGNEQFF.

J is TRBJ1-2 and V is TRBV5-1; no definite D call. This CDR3 region has 13 residues. CDR1 is SGHRS, CDR2 YFSETQ, per germline. The V gene lost 4 bases and the J gene lost 3 bases, with 10 bases spanning the gap. The CDR3 is CASSDDGDYGYTF. CDR3 DNA sequence: TGCGCCAGCAGCGACGACGGGGACTATGGCTACACCTTC.

The chain couples TRBV7-9 to TRBJ1-4, with unresolved D. Trimming removed 1 base from V and 7 bases from J, with 13 bases in between. The germline gives CDR1 SEHNR, CDR2 FQNEAQ (reference sequence). The CDR3 sequence is 15 residues long. CDR3 in amino acids: CASSLGPGVREKLFF. The CDR3 region has the DNA TGTGCCAGCAGCTTAGGTCCGGGTGTGCGTGAAAAACTGTTTTTT.

J is TRBJ2-7 and V is TRBV5-4, with 8 nucleotides matching TRBD1. Looked up from germline, CDR1 is SGHNT and CDR2 is YYREEE (reference sequence). V was clipped by 4 bases and J by 0 bases; unmatched bases: 6. The CDR3 contains 15 residues. For the CDR3, the DNA is TGTGCCAGCAGCCTGGGACAGGCGAGCTCCTACGAGCAGTACTTC. Protein: CASSLGQASSYEQYF. The full variable domain, its missing parts supplied by reference TRBV5-4 and TRBJ2-7, is ETGVTQSPTHLIKTRGQQVTLRCSSQSGHNTVSWYQQALGQGPQFIFQYYREEENGRGNFPPRFSGLQFPNYSSELNVNALELDDSALYLCASSLGQASSYEQYFGPGTRLTVT.

Worth noting for this clone: Since the CDR3 does not end with the conserved phenylalanine or tryptophan, this likely comes from a read error. The CDR3 region is CASSPRFVNSPLHL. The CDR3, as DNA: TGTGCCAGCAGTCCACGATTTGTTAATTCACCCCTCCACCTT. The J gene is TRBJ1-6, the V gene TRBV27; D is undetermined. CDR3 length: 14 residues. The V end was cut by 5 bases, the J end by 6 bases, with 11 bases between. The germline gives CDR1 MNHEY, CDR2 SMNVEV (reference sequence).

CDR3 amino acids: CASSRGVGGSYEQYF. In nucleotides, the CDR3 is TGTGCCAGCAGCCGAGGAGTGGGGGGGAGCTACGAGCAGTACTTC. The rearrangement uses TRBV6-4 and TRBJ2-7; 7 bases map to TRBD2. V trimming: 6 bases; J trimming: 3 bases; junction bases outside the gene matches: 11. The CDR3 consists of 15 residues. From germline, CDR1 is MRHNA and CDR2 SNTAGT.

This chain links TRBV19 with TRBJ2-1; either TRBD1 or TRBD2 may fit D (7 bases each). Deletions cut 0 bases from V and 12 bases from J, with 18 bases between. Germline V gene data show CDR1 as LNHDA and CDR2 as SQIVND (reference sequence). The length of the CDR3 is 15 residues. CDR3 in amino acids: CASSIDGGSRTGQFF. The CDR3 DNA reads as TGTGCCAGTAGTATAGACGGCGGGAGTAGGACAGGGCAGTTCTTC. The full variable domain, its missing parts supplied by reference TRBV19 and TRBJ2-1, is DGGITQSPKYLFRKEGQNVTLSCEQNLNHDAMYWYRQDPGQGLRLIYYSQIVNDFQKGDIAEGYSVSREKKESFPLTVTSAQKNPTAFYLCASSIDGGSRTGQFFGPGTRLTVL.

The V gene is TRBV6-6, the J gene TRBJ2-2; a possible D gene is TRBD1 (6 bases). V gave up 2 bases and J gave up 4 bases, with 8 bases separating them. The CDR3 runs to 14 residues. The germline gives CDR1 MNHNY, CDR2 SVGAGI (reference sequence). CDR3: CASSYLRGTGELFF. The CDR3, as DNA: TGTGCCAGCAGTTACCTCAGGGGCACCGGGGAGCTGTTTTTT.

This clone was counted once. This chain connects TRBV5-1 to TRBJ2-5; 11 bases map to TRBD2. The germline gives CDR1 SGHRS, CDR2 YFSETQ. The V segment lost 0 bases and the J segment 4 bases; nucleotides outside the gene matches: 8. The CDR3 length is 17 residues. The CDR3 sequence is CASSLVLAGGPGETQYF. As DNA, the CDR3 is TGCGCCAGCAGCTTGGTCTTAGCGGGGGGGCCGGGAGAGACCCAGTACTTC.

Concerning this clone itself: This CDR3 is missing its conserved last phenylalanine or tryptophan, likely due to a read error. The genes are TRBV6-1 and TRBJ1-6; a possible D gene is TRBD1 (6 bases). Trimming stripped 1 base from V and 10 bases from J, with 11 bases between. The CDR3 consists of 14 residues. CDR1 is MNHNS and CDR2 is SASEGT in the germline V gene. This CDR3 reads CASSEVYGGSPLHL. The CDR3, as DNA: TGTGCCAGCAGTGAAGTATACGGGGGCTCACCCCTCCACCTT.

The V gene is TRBV7-8, the J gene TRBJ2-5; D is undetermined. V lost 4 bases and J lost 3, with 12 bases in between. The CDR3 has 14 residues. Germline assignment: CDR1 SGHVS and CDR2 FQNEAQ. CDR3 in amino acids: CASSYYGRKETQYF. CDR3 DNA sequence: TGTGCCAGCAGCTACTATGGACGTAAAGAGACCCAGTACTTC.

This chain uses TRBV21-1 with TRBJ2-7; whether TRBD2, the table's D call, matches the DNA was not checked. TRBV21-1 is reported as a pseudogene. The CDR3 has 14 residues. The CDR3 loop reads CASSKVSGDYEQYF. DNA for the CDR3: TGTGCCAGCAGCAAAGTATCGGGGGACTACGAGCAGTACTTC.

The chain combines TRBV7-2 with TRBJ2-3, with TRBD2 identical over 9 bases. The CDR3 contains 17 residues. V was pared by 5 bases and J by 6 bases, with 15 bases of the junction left unmatched. Germline assignment: CDR1 SGHTA and CDR2 FQGNSA. The CDR3 is CASSPAQGAGGQDTQYF. The CDR3 DNA sequence: TGTGCCAGCAGCCCCGCCCAGGGTGCGGGGGGGCAGGATACGCAGTATTTT.

This chain connects TRBV11-2 to TRBJ2-1; 12 bases fit TRBD2. The germline gives CDR1 SGHAT, CDR2 FQNNGV. The CDR3 spans 16 residues. Trimming removed 4 bases from V and 8 bases from J; junction bases left unmatched: 9. CDR3 nucleotide sequence: TGTGCCAGCAGCTCGACTAGCGGGGGCGTTATCTATGAGCAGTTCTTC. Its protein is CASSSTSGGVIYEQFF.

In its sample, this clone was seen once. The rearrangement joins TRBV13 to TRBJ1-1; no reliable D call. The CDR3 totals 13 residues. Looked up from germline, CDR1 is PRHDT and CDR2 is FYEKMQ (reference sequence). Trimming shortened V by 5 bases and J by 0 bases, and 7 bases separated the two germline ends. The CDR3 DNA sequence: TGTGCCAGCAGCACGAGCTTGAACACTGAAGCTTTCTTT. Translation gives CASSTSLNTEAFF.

CDR3 bases: TGTGCCAGCACTAAGGGACAGGGAGTTCTCACTGAAGCTTTCTTT. Translation gives CASTKGQGVLTEAFF. V gene TRBV6-6 combines with J gene TRBJ1-1; 9 nucleotides match TRBD1. CDR1 and CDR2 (germline): MNHNY, SVGAGI (reference sequence). The length of the CDR3 is 15 residues. V shed 7 bases, J shed 4 bases, and the junction held 10 bases outside the gene matches.

CDR3 sequence reads: CASSPRQGALETQYF. The DNA for the CDR3 is TGTGCCAGCAGCCCGAGACAGGGGGCCTTGGAGACCCAGTACTTC. The chain links TRBV7-7 to TRBJ2-5, with 10 bases identical to TRBD1. From germline, CDR1 is SSHAT and CDR2 FNYEAQ (reference sequence). This CDR3 has 15 residues. V gave up 5 bases and J gave up 5 bases; unmatched junction bases: 8.

The rearrangement joins TRBV6-5 to TRBJ1-1; a weak D match, TRBD1 (5 bases). CDR3 size: 12 residues. The ends were cut back, 6 bases at V and 1 base at J, with 6 bases in the middle. Per the germline V gene, CDR1 is MNHEY and CDR2 is SVGAGI. The CDR3: CASRRGNTEAFF. The DNA of the CDR3 is TGTGCCAGCAGGAGGGGGAACACTGAAGCTTTCTTT.

The V gene is TRBV2, the J gene TRBJ1-1, with D maybe TRBD1 (6 bases). The CDR3 is 14 residues long. V was trimmed by 8 bases and J by 8 bases, leaving 21 bases between them. The germline CDR1 and CDR2 sequences are SNHLY and FYNNEI. CDR3 DNA: TGTGCCAGCTCAAGGACAGCCTCCACCTTAGAAGCTTTCTTT. Translating it yields CASSRTASTLEAFF.

This clone is a singleton in its sample. The rearrangement joins TRBV19 to TRBJ2-7; D unclear. V lost 5 bases, J lost 2 bases, and 10 bases lay in between. There are 13 residues in the CDR3. Germline V gene data show CDR1 as LNHDA and CDR2 as SQIVND (reference sequence). CDR3 residues: CASSPRYTYEQYF. The CDR3 DNA reads TGTGCCAGTAGTCCTCGGTACACCTACGAGCAGTACTTC.

The V call is TRBV11-2, the J call TRBJ2-5; 8 bases line up with TRBD2. Germline loops: CDR1 SGHAT, CDR2 FQNNGV. V dropped 0 bases and J dropped 5; count of bases not matched to a gene: 8. The CDR3 covers 16 residues. The CDR3 DNA reads TGTGCCAGCAGCTTAGACCTCGGGACTAGTATGGAGACCCAGTACTTC. Residues: CASSLDLGTSMETQYF.